The 27 T cell receptor beta chains listed next were all sequenced from one sample in a study of T cells in women clearing cervical HPV infection. Sequenced by immunoSEQ multiplex PCR; TCRdb stores in-frame clones only, minus some. This table lists around 31,000 clones. The source material was blood buffy coat. The receptors were sampled from a woman between 18 and 75 years old with a cervical HPV16 infection that either progressed to CIN3+ or cleared (not recorded which).

In the case of this clone: Read data end 3 residues before the CDR3 end; the end is taken from the germline J gene. The genes are TRBV27 and TRBJ2-7; maybe TRBD1 (6 bases). The germline CDR1 and CDR2 sequences are MNHEY and SMNVEV (reference sequence). The V end was cut by 0 bases, the J end by 1 base, with 7 bases between. CDR3 length: 14 amino acids. The CDR3 here is CASSLSGASYEQYF. The CDR3 DNA, read in part, is TGTGCCAGCAGTTTATCGGGGGCGTCCTACGAG.

Details on this clone: The read ends 3 residues shy of where the CDR3 ends; the end is completed using the germline J gene. The chain uses TRBV18 and TRBJ2-3; TRBD2 agrees at 9 bases. From germline, CDR1 is KGHSH and CDR2 LQKENI. V shed 3 bases, J shed 4 bases, and the junction held 2 bases outside the gene matches. The CDR3 sequence is 14 residues long. The part of the CDR3 DNA that was read is TGTGCCAGCTCACCGGCTAGCGGGGCAGATACG. Protein sequence: CASSPASGADT. The full CDR3 protein reads CASSPASGADTQYF.

To note about this clone: The read ends 3 residues before the CDR3 terminus; that terminus is restored from the germline J gene. The chain has TRBV6-2 or TRBV6-3 and TRBJ2-6; maybe TRBD1 (6 bases). Germline lookup yields CDR1 MNHEY and CDR2 SVGEGT. This CDR3 is 16 amino acids long. Trimming removed 6 bases from V and 3 bases from J, with 15 bases in between. The chain's CDR3 is CASSPPNRVGANVLTF. The part of the CDR3 DNA that was read is TGTGCCAGCAGCCCACCCAACAGGGTTGGGGCCAACGTC.

The sequenced CDR3 bases are TGTGCCAGCAATTGGCTAGCGGGGGGAGCCGATACG. It translates to CASNWLAGGADT. The full CDR3 reads CASNWLAGGADTQYF. This chain connects TRBV2 to TRBJ2-3, with 11 bases that match TRBD2. The read ends 3 residues early relative to the CDR3; the germline J gene fills the gap. Germline-derived CDR1 and CDR2 are SNHLY and FYNNEI. V shed 7 bases and J 6 bases; nucleotides not matched to a gene: 9. The CDR3 covers 15 residues.

About this clone itself: The read ends 3 residues shy of where the CDR3 ends; the end is completed using the germline J gene. J is TRBJ2-5 and V is TRBV2; no firm D call. The CDR3 is made up of 15 amino acids. The V end was cut by 9 bases, the J end by 2 bases, with 19 bases between. Per germline, CDR1 SNHLY and CDR2 FYNNEI. The sequenced CDR3 bases are TGTGCCAGTCTCCAACACAGTCAGTTACAAGAGACC. It codes for CASLQHSQLQET. From start to end, the CDR3 is CASLQHSQLQETQYF.

A word on this clone: The read stops 3 residues short of the end of the CDR3; the missing end is completed from the germline J gene. The J gene is TRBJ2-3, the V gene TRBV19; TRBD2 matches 13 bases. After removal of 3 bases from V and 0 bases from J, the junction contained 6 bases not matched to a gene. The CDR3 spans 18 residues. Germline values: CDR1 LNHDA, CDR2 SQIVND (reference sequence). The CDR3 loop is CASSIRLAGGPSTDTQYF. The DNA read from the CDR3 is TGTGCCAGTAGTATCAGACTAGCGGGGGGTCCTAGCACAGATACG.

A note on this clone: The read halts 3 residues ahead of the CDR3 end, with the missing end drawn from the germline J gene. This chain joins TRBV5-1 and TRBJ2-5; no reliable D call. The germline V and J ends were trimmed by 4 bases and 1 base, with 14 bases remaining between them. The CDR3 length is 15 residues. The germline gives CDR1 SGHRS, CDR2 YFSETQ. The sequenced CDR3 bases are TGCGCCAGCAGCCCCAGATACGGGTTCCAAGAGACC. Protein product: CASSPRYGFQET. The full CDR3 protein is CASSPRYGFQETQYF.

Concerning this clone itself: The read ends 3 residues before the CDR3 terminus; that terminus is restored from the germline J gene. V and J are TRBV2 and TRBJ1-5, with 7 nucleotides matching TRBD1. Germline values: CDR1 SNHLY, CDR2 FYNNEI. After removal of 7 bases from V and 0 bases from J, the junction contained 9 bases not matched to a gene. The CDR3 spans 16 residues. CDR3 bases read: TGTGCCAGCACCCCCCGGACAGGAGATAGCAATCAGCCC. Protein product: CASTPRTGDSNQP. The CDR3 in full is CASTPRTGDSNQPQHF.

Details on this clone: The read terminates 3 residues before the CDR3 end, so the remaining end is supplied by the germline J gene. The genes are TRBV20-1 and TRBJ2-1; 14 bases are a match to TRBD2. Germline-derived CDR1 and CDR2 are DFQATT and SNEGSKA (reference sequence). V dropped 3 bases and J dropped 3; count of bases not matched to a gene: 7. This CDR3 has 17 amino acids. The CDR3 DNA, read in part, is TGCAGTGCTAGTCCCGGACTAGCGGGAGGAGTCTACAATGAG. This translates into CSASPGLAGGVYNE. The CDR3 reads in full as CSASPGLAGGVYNEQFF.

The DNA read from the CDR3 is TGTGCCAGCAGTCTGACAGGGGCGAATTCACCC. Amino acid sequence: CASSLTGANSP. The entire CDR3 reads CASSLTGANSPLHF. The chain combines TRBV12-3 or TRBV12-4 with TRBJ1-6; 8 nucleotides line up with TRBD1. The read halts 3 residues ahead of the CDR3 end, with the missing end drawn from the germline J gene. Trimming took 5 bases from V and 7 from J; bases not matched to a gene: 4. The CDR3 spans 14 residues.

Regarding this clone: The sequenced fragment ends 3 residues before the CDR3 boundary, so the rest is inferred from the germline J gene. The V and J genes are TRBV7-9 and TRBJ2-5; D may be TRBD1 (5 bases). Germline CDR1 SEHNR, CDR2 FQNEAQ (reference sequence). The V end was cut by 11 bases, the J end by 5 bases, with 12 bases between. The CDR3 contains 11 residues. The sequenced part of the CDR3 DNA is TGTGCCGGGGCTTTAGGGGAGACC. Translated, it gives CAGALGET. The whole CDR3 protein is CAGALGETQYF.

As to this clone: The read ends 3 residues early relative to the CDR3; the germline J gene fills the gap. The genes are TRBV2 and TRBJ2-7; 7 nucleotides line up with TRBD1. With 10 bases clipped from V and 0 bases from J, the junction kept 9 bases outside the gene matches. The CDR3 has 14 amino acids. Germline values: CDR1 SNHLY, CDR2 FYNNEI. CDR3 bases read: TGTGCCACCACCCGGGACAGCCTCTCCTACGAG. Encoded protein: CATTRDSLSYE. The whole CDR3 protein is CATTRDSLSYEQYF.

Comment on this clone: Read data end 3 residues before the CDR3 end; the end is taken from the germline J gene. The chain carries TRBV10-3 and TRBJ2-5; 7 positions agree with TRBD1. The V and J ends lost 4 bases and 3 bases, in that order; junction bases with no gene match: 2. CDR1 is ENHRY, CDR2 SYGVKD, per germline. The CDR3 contains 13 residues. CDR3 amino acids: CAISGTGKETQYF. CDR3 DNA, as far as it was read: TGTGCCATCAGTGGGACAGGAAAAGAGACC.

Concerning this clone itself: Coverage ceases 3 residues before the CDR3 finishes, and the germline J gene fills in the end. The chain combines TRBV19 with TRBJ1-2, with 7 bases identical to TRBD1. CDR1 and CDR2 (germline): LNHDA, SQIVND (reference sequence). The V gene end was trimmed by 9 bases and the J gene end by 7 bases; junction bases not matched to a gene: 17. The CDR3 runs to 15 residues. CDR3 region: CASQKGSGQLGGYTF. CDR3 DNA, as far as it was read: TGTGCCAGCCAAAAAGGTTCGGGACAGTTGGGTGGC.

Details on this clone: The read terminates 3 residues ahead of where the CDR3 ends, so the germline J gene completes it. The chain has TRBV18 and TRBJ2-5, with TRBD2 matching over 8 bases. Losses at the gene ends were 4 bases for V and 2 bases for J; bases not matched to a gene: 6. Germline CDR1 reads KGHSH; CDR2 reads LQKENI. This CDR3 comprises 15 residues. CDR3 sequence: CASSHSGDLQETQYF. CDR3 DNA, as far as it was read: TGTGCCAGCTCACATAGCGGGGATCTACAAGAGACC.

About this clone: The read stops 3 residues short of the end of the CDR3; the missing end is completed from the germline J gene. The chain uses TRBV20-1 and TRBJ2-5; 11 bases are shared with TRBD2. V was clipped by 1 base and J by 5 bases; unmatched bases: 0. CDR1 is DFQATT and CDR2 is SNEGSKA in the germline V gene (reference sequence). The CDR3 is 13 amino acids. Incomplete CDR3 DNA: TGCAGTGCTAGAGGACTAGCGGGGGAGACC. Protein product: CSARGLAGET. The full CDR3 protein is CSARGLAGETQYF.

On this clone: The read terminates 3 residues before the CDR3 end, so the remaining end is supplied by the germline J gene. The V and J genes are TRBV7-9 and TRBJ1-1, with 7 bases identical to TRBD1. The ends lost 5 bases at V and 0 bases at J; junction bases unmatched: 6. Looked up from germline, CDR1 is SEHNR and CDR2 is FQNEAQ (reference sequence). The CDR3 covers 15 residues. This CDR3 reads CASSPRGQMNTEAFF. The part of the CDR3 DNA that was read is TGTGCCAGCAGCCCCCGGGGACAGATGAACACTGAA.

This CDR3 is CASSSRQDYGYTF. The CDR3 bases that were read are TGTGCCAGCAGTTCCCGACAGGACTATGGC. The rearrangement links TRBV6-2 or TRBV6-3 to TRBJ1-2, with D perhaps matching TRBD1 (6 bases). The CDR3 end is not reached by the read, which stops 3 residues before it; the germline J gene fills it in. Between the trimmed V and J ends, which lost 4 bases and 3 bases, there was a span of 9 bases. The length of the CDR3 is 13 residues. The germline gives CDR1 MNHEY, CDR2 SVGEGT.

Of note for this clone: The CDR3 end lies 3 residues beyond the end of the read and is filled in from the germline J gene. The gene calls are TRBV2 and TRBJ2-1, with 9 bases fitting TRBD2. This CDR3 comprises 15 residues. Per the germline V gene, CDR1 is SNHLY and CDR2 is FYNNEI. V shed 6 bases, J shed 7 bases, and the junction held 10 bases outside the gene matches. The chain's CDR3 is CASRALLAGPNEQFF. CDR3 DNA, as far as it was read: TGTGCCAGCAGGGCGTTACTAGCGGGCCCTAATGAG.

With regard to this clone: From the germline J gene comes the end of the CDR3, since the read stops 3 residues before it. The chain is built from TRBV7-9 and TRBJ1-2; tentative D call: TRBD1 (5 bases). CDR1 is SEHNR, CDR2 FQNEAQ, per germline (reference sequence). V was trimmed by 1 base and J by 5 bases, leaving 14 bases between them. The CDR3 runs 15 residues. The CDR3 loop reads CASSLVPDTLYGYTF. Partial CDR3 DNA: TGTGCCAGCAGCTTAGTTCCGGACACGCTTTATGGC.

A remark on this clone: The CDR3 extends 3 residues past the end of the read, so its final part is completed from the germline J gene. The rearrangement joins TRBV2 to TRBJ2-7, with D possibly being TRBD1 (6 bases). Germline CDR1 is SNHLY and CDR2 is FYNNEI. The CDR3 has 16 amino acids. Trimming removed 5 bases at V and 3 bases at J, with 20 bases between. CDR3 bases read: TGTGCCAGCAGTCGAAGAGGGGGAACAGGGTACTACGAG. This sequence encodes CASSRRGGTGYYE. The whole CDR3 sequence is CASSRRGGTGYYEQYF.

In the case of this clone: Sequencing ends 3 residues short of the CDR3 end; the germline J gene provides the rest. V usage is TRBV28 and J usage is TRBJ2-1; the D gene is possibly TRBD2 (5 bases). The CDR3 loop spans 16 amino acids. In germline, CDR1 is MDHEN, CDR2 SYDVKM. V lost 4 bases, J lost 0 bases, and 13 bases lay in between. The sequenced CDR3 bases are TGTGCCAGCAGTTCTTATAGCGATAGCTCCTACAATGAG. Translation: CASSSYSDSSYNE. The complete CDR3 protein is CASSSYSDSSYNEQFF.

Notes on this clone: The read terminates 3 residues before the CDR3 end, so the remaining end is supplied by the germline J gene. J is TRBJ1-2 and V is TRBV7-9; 10 positions agree with TRBD1. This CDR3 spans 15 amino acids. After removal of 0 bases from V and 4 bases from J, the junction contained 2 bases not matched to a gene. Germline V gene data show CDR1 as SEHNR and CDR2 as FQNEAQ (reference sequence). The part of the CDR3 DNA that was read is TGTGCCAGCAGCTTAGCGGGACAGGGGATCTATGGC. Translating gives CASSLAGQGIYG. Given in full, the CDR3 is CASSLAGQGIYGYTF. The variable domain in full, with the rest retrieved from reference TRBV7-9 and TRBJ1-2, is DTGVSQNPRHKITKRGQNVTFRCDPISEHNRLYWYRQTLGQGPEFLTYFQNEAQLEKSRLLSDRFSAERPKGSFSTLEIQRTEQGDSAMYLCASSLAGQGIYGYTFGSGTRLTVV.

For this clone: The sequenced fragment ends 3 residues before the CDR3 boundary, so the rest is inferred from the germline J gene. The chain carries TRBV19 and TRBJ1-4; D perhaps matches TRBD1 (5 bases). V lost 3 bases, J lost 5 bases, and 10 bases lay in between. This CDR3 spans 14 amino acids. From germline, CDR1 is LNHDA and CDR2 SQIVND (reference sequence). Incomplete CDR3 DNA: TGTGCCAGTAGTATGGGGCAGAGGAATGAAAAA. Translating it yields CASSMGQRNEK. From start to end, the CDR3 is CASSMGQRNEKLFF. The whole variable domain, remainder taken from reference TRBV19 and TRBJ1-4, is DGGITQSPKYLFRKEGQNVTLSCEQNLNHDAMYWYRQDPGQGLRLIYYSQIVNDFQKGDIAEGYSVSREKKESFPLTVTSAQKNPTAFYLCASSMGQRNEKLFFGSGTQLSVL.

Concerning this clone: The CDR3 goes on 3 residues after the read ends, and that part is filled in from the germline J gene. This chain joins TRBV12-3 or TRBV12-4 and TRBJ1-1; 9 nucleotides align to TRBD1. The V and J ends lost 9 bases and 1 base, in that order; junction bases with no gene match: 12. The CDR3 contains 16 residues. The CDR3 loop reads CASYFTGTGKNTEAFF. CDR3 DNA, as far as it was read: TGTGCCAGTTATTTCACCGGGACAGGGAAGAACACTGAA.

On this clone itself: The missing CDR3 end, 3 residues past where the read stops, is filled in from the germline J gene. The gene calls are TRBV29-1 and TRBJ2-1; 9 nucleotides line up with TRBD1. V trimming: 4 bases; J trimming: 6 bases; junction bases outside the gene matches: 7. Germline-derived CDR1 and CDR2 are SQVTM and ANQGSEA. This CDR3 comprises 14 residues. The part of the CDR3 DNA that was read is TGCAGCGTTGCATGGACAGGGGTTGTCAATGAG. It is translated as CSVAWTGVVNE. The whole CDR3 is CSVAWTGVVNEQFF.

A remark on this clone: The CDR3 is cut off 3 residues early in the read; its end comes from the germline J gene. V gene TRBV20-1 combines with J gene TRBJ2-5; TRBD1 aligns across 8 bases. This CDR3 comprises 16 residues. Germline V gene lookup returns CDR1 DFQATT and CDR2 SNEGSKA (reference sequence). Trimming cost V 1 base and J 2 bases; bases outside gene matches: 9. The CDR3 region is CSARGGQGLDQETQYF. CDR3 DNA, as far as it was read: TGCAGTGCTAGAGGTGGACAGGGCCTGGATCAAGAGACC.